Below, 10 T cell receptor beta chains from the same sample are listed, as sequenced in a study of control samples from healthy donors and cancer patients. The repertoire was sequenced with immunoSEQ multiplex PCR; TCRdb's copy has only in-frame clones and lacks some. The sample lists about 54,000 clones, 95% to 97% occurring once. The specimen sequenced was blood. The receptor source for this set is a woman in her twenties or thirties in good health.

V and J are TRBV5-1 and TRBJ1-1, with 7 bases that match TRBD1. Germline trimming cut 7 bases from V and 0 bases from J; bases unmatched to any gene: 3. This CDR3 comprises 13 residues. Germline CDR1 reads SGHRS; CDR2 reads YFSETQ. CDR3: CASWDSLNTEAFF. The CDR3 nucleotides read TGCGCCAGCTGGGACAGCCTGAACACTGAAGCTTTCTTT. The full variable domain, in which reference TRBV5-1 and TRBJ1-1 provide the parts outside the CDR3, is KAGVTQTPRYLIKTRGQQVTLSCSPISGHRSVSWYQQTPGQGLQFLFEYFSETQRNKGNFPGRFSGRQFSNSRSEMNVSTLELGDSALYLCASWDSLNTEAFFGQGTRLTVV.

The chain carries TRBV7-3 and TRBJ2-1; D may correspond to TRBD1 or TRBD2 (5 bases each). Between the trimmed V and J ends, which lost 2 bases and 9 bases, there was a span of 14 bases. The CDR3 covers 14 residues. Looked up from germline, CDR1 is SGHTA and CDR2 is FQGTGA. CDR3 nucleotides: TGTGCCAGCAGCTTAGGGACCGCCCACGGTGAGCAGTTCTTC. Protein sequence: CASSLGTAHGEQFF.

The rearrangement joins TRBV21-1 to TRBJ2-3; TRBD2 is taken as the D call from the table, unchecked against the DNA. TRBV21-1 is tagged as a pseudogene. The CDR3 has 15 amino acids. As DNA, the CDR3 is TGTGCCAGCAGCACTAGCTTCTCGTTCACAGATACGCAGTATTTT. Residues: CASSTSFSFTDTQYF.

The genes are TRBV13 and TRBJ2-1; possibly TRBD1 or TRBD2 for D (5 bases each). Trimming left V 8 bases short and J 7 bases short, with 21 bases between. In germline, CDR1 is PRHDT, CDR2 FYEKMQ (reference sequence). This CDR3 is built from 15 residues. The CDR3 is CASCRGSRTMNEQFF. CDR3 DNA sequence: TGTGCCAGCTGCCGGGGCTCCCGAACGATGAATGAGCAGTTCTTC.

This clone showed up just a few times. This chain links TRBV27 with TRBJ1-2, with a weak D call TRBD1 (5 bases). Germline CDR1 MNHEY, CDR2 SMNVEV (reference sequence). The CDR3 runs to 14 residues. Trimming removed 3 bases at V and 6 bases at J, with 14 bases between. As DNA, the CDR3 is TGTGCCAGCAGTTTGGTGGCAGGAGGGGATGGCTACACCTTC. Its translation is CASSLVAGGDGYTF.

The CDR3 spells CASSLARGPTSGELFF. The DNA of the CDR3 is TGCGCCAGCAGCTTGGCGCGAGGACCTACTTCCGGGGAGCTGTTTTTT. The chain has TRBV5-1 and TRBJ2-2; D gene uncertain. Germline-derived CDR1 and CDR2 are SGHRS and YFSETQ. This CDR3 comprises 16 residues. V was trimmed by 0 bases and J by 6 bases, leaving 15 bases between them. The variable domain in full, completed from reference TRBV5-1 and TRBJ2-2, reads KAGVTQTPRYLIKTRGQQVTLSCSPISGHRSVSWYQQTPGQGLQFLFEYFSETQRNKGNFPGRFSGRQFSNSRSEMNVSTLELGDSALYLCASSLARGPTSGELFFGEGSRLTVL.

The chain joins TRBV7-9 to TRBJ2-3; a weak D match, TRBD1 (8 bases). Germline V gene lookup returns CDR1 SEHNR and CDR2 FQNEAQ (reference sequence). V lost 4 bases to trimming and J lost 4 bases, with 24 bases between them. This CDR3 comprises 18 residues. The CDR3 loop reads CASSSSRTTGEGADTQYF. CDR3 bases: TGTGCCAGCAGCTCCTCCCGAACGACAGGGGAGGGGGCAGATACGCAGTATTTT.

The V gene is TRBV27, the J gene TRBJ2-7; maybe TRBD2 (7 bases). CDR1 MNHEY and CDR2 SMNVEV come from the germline V gene (reference sequence). The length of the CDR3 is 15 residues. The V gene lost 5 bases and the J gene lost 1 base, with 15 bases spanning the gap. The CDR3, as DNA: TGTGCCAGCAGTCCCGGGGGGCAATATTCCTACGAGCAGTACTTC. It is translated as CASSPGGQYSYEQYF.

The chain couples TRBV6-7 to TRBJ2-7, with 9 bases aligning to TRBD2. TRBV6-7 is sorted into the ORF group, with uncertain function. This CDR3 is built from 17 residues. J was trimmed by 4 bases and V by 2 bases; bases with no gene match: 12. The CDR3 coding sequence is TGTGCCAGCAGTTACGGCGGGTGGCCTAGCGGGGTTTACGAGCAGTACTTC. It yields the protein CASSYGGWPSGVYEQYF.

The chain couples TRBV7-9 to TRBJ1-1; D remains ambiguous. This CDR3 has 13 residues. Trimming took off 6 bases at V and 0 bases at J, with 8 bases between the two ends. The germline CDR1 and CDR2 sequences are SEHNR and FQNEAQ (reference sequence). DNA for the CDR3: TGTGCCAGCAGGAAGACGGTGAACACTGAAGCTTTCTTT. As protein: CASRKTVNTEAFF.